This T cell receptor beta chain came from a study of T cells after yellow fever vaccination. Study-level background: SMART-Seq v4 Ultra Low Input prepared libraries from low-cell fractions. Study-level points and caveats: Weaker overall, the secondary response nonetheless peaked faster (day 5 versus 15). Repertoires sorted by FACS could include abundant clonotypes that are contaminants from the bulk population.

This clonotype was recorded a few times. Its antigen is unknown. One entry per CDR3 protein, called by TCRdb with MiXCR from the 5' RACE reads. The repertoire includes hundreds of thousands of distinct CDR3 sequences, around an eighth of them detected once, and around an eighth sits in the top ten. The V gene's germline CDR1 is MNHEY and CDR2 SVGEGT. Trimming cost V 1 base and J 0 bases, with 9 bases left between them. There are 15 residues in the CDR3. This TCR was sampled from a man aged 30 to 39 who received the YFV17D yellow fever vaccine. This chain joins TRBV6-2 or TRBV6-3 and TRBJ1-2, with D unclear. The sequencing here drew on PBMCs, taken on the day of the yellow fever booster vaccination. CDR3 DNA sequence: TGTGCCAGCAGTTACTATGGCAATTCTAACTATGGCTACACCTTC. This sequence encodes CASSYYGNSNYGYTF.